The 8 T cell receptor beta chains reported below all come from one sample, sequenced in a study of CD8+ T cells in alopecia areata listed by TCRdb under 2018. Preparation of the library involved the immunoSEQ multiplex PCR assay. RNA was extracted from all samples and reverse transcribed into cDNA, which served as template for TCR sequencing. TCRdb obtained this table from immuneACCESS and retained in-frame rearrangements with V and J assigned. These tables miss some clones; where compared with another copy, unresolved V genes account for less than half of the shortfall, and the remainder is unexplained. The sample yields 200,000 to 250,000 clones; about three fifths were counted once. 4.2% of the sample is held by the ten biggest clonotypes. The time point label for this specimen denotes: 4 weeks on oral tofacitinib. The treatment or condition label of this sample denotes: oral pan-JAK inhibitor, 5-10 mg twice daily.

Sequenced here: CD4+ T cells sorted from blood, sampled at week 4, from a patient treated with tofacitinib. The receptors come from a human donor with alopecia areata.

J is TRBJ1-5 and V is TRBV19; D uncertain. From germline, CDR1 is LNHDA and CDR2 SQIVND (reference sequence). This CDR3 contains 15 residues. V was clipped by 5 bases and J by 6 bases, with 17 bases between them. The CDR3 sequence: CASSALPWEGQPQHF. CDR3 nucleotide sequence: TGTGCCAGTAGTGCCCTCCCTTGGGAAGGTCAGCCCCAGCATTTT.

The J gene is TRBJ2-7, the V gene TRBV18, with 7 positions matching TRBD1. CDR3 length: 14 amino acids. The V and J ends lost 3 bases and 1 base, in that order; junction bases with no gene match: 3. Germline loops: CDR1 KGHSH, CDR2 LQKENI. CDR3 amino acids: CASSPSGGSYEQYF. The CDR3 DNA reads TGTGCCAGCTCACCCTCAGGGGGATCCTACGAGCAGTACTTC.

The rearrangement links TRBV25-1 to TRBJ2-5, with a weak D call TRBD2 (5 bases). The DNA end favors TRBJ2-7, so the J call may be wrong. Germline V gene sequence: CDR1 MGHDK, CDR2 SYGVNS. This CDR3 is 13 amino acids long. CDR3: CAAGAWESYEQYF. CDR3 bases: TGTGCCGCGGGCGCCTGGGAATCCTACGAGCAGTACTTC.

Of note for this clone: The sample has other DNA sequences that encode this CDR3 too. V is TRBV9 and J is TRBJ1-2; D remains unclear. This CDR3 has 13 residues. The V and J ends lost 0 bases and 2 bases respectively, with 5 bases between them. Germline V gives CDR1 SGDLS, CDR2 YYNGEE. In nucleotides, the CDR3 is TGTGCCAGCAGCGTAGCTGGGAACTATGGCTACACCTTC. It yields the protein CASSVAGNYGYTF.

The chain joins TRBV25-1 to TRBJ2-5; D tentatively reads TRBD1 or TRBD2 (5 bases each). The ends were cut back, 0 bases at V and 4 bases at J, with 9 bases in the middle. CDR1 and CDR2 from the germline V gene are MGHDK and SYGVNS. The CDR3 covers 14 residues. The CDR3 region is CASSEYRGRETQYF. Written as DNA, the CDR3 is TGTGCCAGCAGTGAATATAGGGGACGAGAGACCCAGTACTTC.

The chain uses TRBV30 and TRBJ2-7; no firm D call. The CDR3 has 11 residues. Trimming stripped 3 bases from V and 3 bases from J, with 6 bases between. In germline, CDR1 is GTSNPN, CDR2 SVGIG (reference sequence). The CDR3 bases are TGTGCCTGGAGCTTGAACTACGAGCAGTACTTC. Translated, it gives CAWSLNYEQYF.

The CDR3 loop is CASSALTGSYNEQFF. CDR3 nucleotide sequence: TGTGCCAGCAGCGCACTGACAGGCTCCTACAATGAGCAGTTCTTC. The genes are TRBV9 and TRBJ2-1, with D possibly matching TRBD1 (6 bases). Germline lookup yields CDR1 SGDLS and CDR2 YYNGEE. The CDR3 covers 15 residues. V lost 3 bases, J lost 0 bases, and 10 bases lay in between.

The chain combines TRBV6-6 with TRBJ2-7; TRBD2 might be the D (5 bases). Germline V lookup: CDR1 MNHNY, CDR2 SVGAGI (reference sequence). The CDR3 covers 14 residues. V was trimmed by 7 bases and J by 3 bases, leaving 16 bases between them. The CDR3 protein is CASTMEVSRYEQYF. The CDR3 region has the DNA TGTGCCAGCACCATGGAGGTCAGCCGCTACGAGCAGTACTTC.